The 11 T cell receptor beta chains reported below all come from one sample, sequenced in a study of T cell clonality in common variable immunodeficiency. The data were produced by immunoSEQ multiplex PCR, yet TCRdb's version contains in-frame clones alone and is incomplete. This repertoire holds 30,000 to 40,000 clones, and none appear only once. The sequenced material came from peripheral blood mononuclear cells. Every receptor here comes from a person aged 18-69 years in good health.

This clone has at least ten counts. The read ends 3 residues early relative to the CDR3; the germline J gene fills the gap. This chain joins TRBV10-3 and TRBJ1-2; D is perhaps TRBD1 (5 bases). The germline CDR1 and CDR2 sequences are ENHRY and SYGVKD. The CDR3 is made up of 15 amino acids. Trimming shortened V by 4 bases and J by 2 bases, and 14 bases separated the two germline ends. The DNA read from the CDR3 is TGTGCCATCAGTGGCTGGGGGGAAACCAACTATGGC. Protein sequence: CAISGWGETNYG. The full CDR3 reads CAISGWGETNYGYTF.

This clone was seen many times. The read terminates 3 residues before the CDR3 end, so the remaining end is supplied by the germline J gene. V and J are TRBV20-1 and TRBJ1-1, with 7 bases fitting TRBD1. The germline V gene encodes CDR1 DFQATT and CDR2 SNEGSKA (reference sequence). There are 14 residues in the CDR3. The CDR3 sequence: CSARVDREMLEAFF. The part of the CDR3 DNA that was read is TGCAGTGCTAGAGTAGACAGGGAAATGCTAGAA.

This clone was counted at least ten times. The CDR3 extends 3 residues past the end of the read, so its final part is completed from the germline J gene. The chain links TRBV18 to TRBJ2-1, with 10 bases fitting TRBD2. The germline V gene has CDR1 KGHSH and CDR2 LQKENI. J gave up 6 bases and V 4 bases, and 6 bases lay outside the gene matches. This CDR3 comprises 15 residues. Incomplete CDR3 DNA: TGTGCCAGCTCACAGAGCGGGAGGGCCATCAATGAG. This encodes CASSQSGRAINE. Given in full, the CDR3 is CASSQSGRAINEQFF.

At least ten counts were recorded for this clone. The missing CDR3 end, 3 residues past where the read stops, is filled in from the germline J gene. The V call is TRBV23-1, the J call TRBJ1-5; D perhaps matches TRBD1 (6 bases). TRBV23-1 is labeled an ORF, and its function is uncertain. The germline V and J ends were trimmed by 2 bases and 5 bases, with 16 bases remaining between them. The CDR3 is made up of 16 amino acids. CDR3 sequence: CASSQTDRISHQPQHF. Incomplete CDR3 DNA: TGCGCCAGCAGTCAAACCGACAGGATTTCGCATCAGCCC.

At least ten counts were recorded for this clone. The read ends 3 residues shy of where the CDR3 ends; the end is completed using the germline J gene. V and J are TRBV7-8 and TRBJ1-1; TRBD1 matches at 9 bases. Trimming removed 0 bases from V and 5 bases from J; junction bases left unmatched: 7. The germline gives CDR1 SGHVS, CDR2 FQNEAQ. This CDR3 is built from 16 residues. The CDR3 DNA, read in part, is TGTGCCAGCAGCTTAGCGCTTTACAGGGGGCAAACTGAA. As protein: CASSLALYRGQTE. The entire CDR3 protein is CASSLALYRGQTEAFF.

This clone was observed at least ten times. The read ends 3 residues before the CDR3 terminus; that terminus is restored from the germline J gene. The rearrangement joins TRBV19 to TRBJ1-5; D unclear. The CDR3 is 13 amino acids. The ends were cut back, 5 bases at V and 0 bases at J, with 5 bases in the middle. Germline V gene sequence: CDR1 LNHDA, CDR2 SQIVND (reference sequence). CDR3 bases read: TGTGCCAGTAGTTACAATAGCAATCAGCCC. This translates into CASSYNSNQP. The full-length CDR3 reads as CASSYNSNQPQHF.

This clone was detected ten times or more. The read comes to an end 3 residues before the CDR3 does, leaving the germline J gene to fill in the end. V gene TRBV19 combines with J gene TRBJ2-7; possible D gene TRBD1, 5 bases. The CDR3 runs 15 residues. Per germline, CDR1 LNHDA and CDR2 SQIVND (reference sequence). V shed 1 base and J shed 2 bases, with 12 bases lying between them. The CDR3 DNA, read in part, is TGTGCCAGTAGTATAGGGGGCAGTGACGCCTACGAG. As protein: CASSIGGSDAYE. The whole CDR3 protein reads CASSIGGSDAYEQYF.

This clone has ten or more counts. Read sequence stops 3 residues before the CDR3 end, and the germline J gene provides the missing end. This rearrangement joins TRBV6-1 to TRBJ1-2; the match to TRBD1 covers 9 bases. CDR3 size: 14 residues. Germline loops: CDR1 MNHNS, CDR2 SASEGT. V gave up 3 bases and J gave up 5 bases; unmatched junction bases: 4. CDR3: CASSEGQGLYGYTF. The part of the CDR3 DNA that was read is TGTGCCAGCAGTGAGGGACAGGGTCTTTATGGC.

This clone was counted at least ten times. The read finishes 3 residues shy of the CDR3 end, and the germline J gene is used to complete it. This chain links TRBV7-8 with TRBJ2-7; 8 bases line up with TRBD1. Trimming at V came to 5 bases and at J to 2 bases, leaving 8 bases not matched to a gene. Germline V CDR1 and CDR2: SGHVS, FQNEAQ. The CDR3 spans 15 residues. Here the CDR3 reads CASSRGQGVPYEQYF. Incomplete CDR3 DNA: TGTGCCAGCAGCCGCGGACAGGGAGTCCCCTACGAG.

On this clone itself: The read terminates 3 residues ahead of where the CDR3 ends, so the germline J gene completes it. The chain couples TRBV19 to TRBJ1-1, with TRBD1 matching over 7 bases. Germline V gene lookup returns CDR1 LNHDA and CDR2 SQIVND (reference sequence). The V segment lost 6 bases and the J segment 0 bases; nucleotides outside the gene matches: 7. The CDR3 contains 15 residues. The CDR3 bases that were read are TGTGCCAGTAGCACCGGGGACAGATTGAACACTGAA. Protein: CASSTGDRLNTE. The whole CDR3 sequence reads CASSTGDRLNTEAFF.

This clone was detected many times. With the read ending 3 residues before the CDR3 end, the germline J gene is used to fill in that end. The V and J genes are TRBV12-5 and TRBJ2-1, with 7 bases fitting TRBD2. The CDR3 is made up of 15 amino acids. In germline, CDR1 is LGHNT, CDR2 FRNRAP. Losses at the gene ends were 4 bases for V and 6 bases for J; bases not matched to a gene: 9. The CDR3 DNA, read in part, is TGTGCTAGTGGTTCCCACTTTGGGACTATCAATGAG. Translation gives CASGSHFGTINE. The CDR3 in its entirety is CASGSHFGTINEQFF.